This TCR beta chain was profiled in a study of tumor and adjacent non-tumor tissue in lung cancer. Study background: Aged 31 to 76 years, patients included under 13 men and five or six women with stage I to III disease. General study findings and limits: Tumor TCR diversity, when higher, was linked to shorter survival. Top 100 clones took a larger repertoire share in normal lung.

This clonotype was counted only a few times. What it recognizes is unknown. One end of the junction varies from germline; a read error may be responsible. The template was RNA from unsorted bulk tissue. More than 3 cm separated this lung sample from the edge of the tumor. The CDR3 spans 15 residues. CDR1 and CDR2 from the germline V gene are DFQATT and SNEGSKA (reference sequence). Three rounds of nested PCR, following a modified ARM-PCR protocol, produced the TCRbeta library. TCRdb redid the calling of the multiplex PCR reads with MiXCR, one entry per CDR3 protein. The table shows 85,000 or so distinct CDR3 sequences, with more than 75% occurring only once.

This TCR was recovered from a woman between 45 and 60 years old with non-small cell lung cancer. Specimen: distant non-tumor lung tissue. This sequence joins TRBV20-1 and TRBJ2-5, with D possibly matching TRBD1 (5 bases). The CDR3 here is CGARDSQGSQETQYF. Written as DNA, the CDR3 is TGCGGTGCTAGAGATAGTCAGGGATCCCAAGAGACCCAGTACTTC.